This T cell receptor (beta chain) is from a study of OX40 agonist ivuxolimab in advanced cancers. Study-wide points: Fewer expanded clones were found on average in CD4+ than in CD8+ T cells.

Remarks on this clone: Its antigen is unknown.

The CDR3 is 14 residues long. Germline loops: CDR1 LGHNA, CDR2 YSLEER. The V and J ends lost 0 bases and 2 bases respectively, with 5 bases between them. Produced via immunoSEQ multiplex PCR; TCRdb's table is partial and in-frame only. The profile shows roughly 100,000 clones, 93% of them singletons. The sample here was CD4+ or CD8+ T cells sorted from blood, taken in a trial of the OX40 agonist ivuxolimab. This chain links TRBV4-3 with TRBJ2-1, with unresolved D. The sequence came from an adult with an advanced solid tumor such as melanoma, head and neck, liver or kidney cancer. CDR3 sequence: CASSQEGTYNEQFF. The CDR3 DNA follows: TGCGCCAGCAGCCAAGAAGGAACCTACAATGAGCAGTTCTTC.